The 2 T cell receptor beta chains given below trace back to one sample, sequenced in a study of healthy donors' naive CD4 and CD8 T cells. Starting from about 0.55 ug of total RNA, TCR libraries were made with linear amplification. One entry per CDR3 protein results from TCRdb running MiXCR on the reads. The data show about 180,000 distinct CDR3 sequences, about four fifths seen once. Sequenced input: naive CD4+ and CD8+ T cells sorted from blood, pooled from several donors. These receptors were taken from a pool of human donors in good health; the sample pools cells from several healthy donors.

This clonotype has a handful of counts. The rearrangement links TRBV29-1 to TRBJ2-3, with D perhaps matching TRBD2 (6 bases). With 4 bases removed from V and 2 bases from J, the gap between germline ends came to 10 bases. Germline CDR1 reads SQVTM; CDR2 reads ANQGSEA. The CDR3 has 13 residues. CDR3 nucleotide sequence: TGCAGCGTTGTTAGCGGCTACACAGATACGCAGTATTTT. It specifies CSVVSGYTDTQYF.

The chain links TRBV7-8 to TRBJ2-7, with 7 bases identical to TRBD1. The V and J ends lost 7 bases and 4 bases, in that order; junction bases with no gene match: 10. The CDR3 contains 14 residues. From germline, CDR1 is SGHVS and CDR2 FQNEAQ. The CDR3 protein is CASNPYGTEYEQYF. In DNA form, the CDR3 reads TGTGCCAGCAACCCGTACGGGACAGAATACGAGCAGTACTTC.